This T cell receptor beta chain was recovered during a study of blood T cell repertoires in COVID-19. Study summary: Acute and convalescent COVID-19 specimens originated in the United States, Italy and Spain. From T cells, B-cell-depleted T cells, or PBMCs came the material, which was cDNA or gDNA.

The CDR3 has 13 amino acids. The germline V gene has CDR1 MDHEN and CDR2 SYDVKM. Trimming at V came to 5 bases and at J to 4 bases, leaving 5 bases not matched to a gene. Per the original methods: Amplification of reference gene primers provided the estimated nucleated cell counts. Data came from immunoSEQ multiplex PCR; TCRdb stores just in-frame clones and leaves some out. The DNA gave D and trimming, while V, J and clone size come from that table. Of 95,000 to 150,000 clones listed, 70% to 90% are singletons. This clonotype was sampled from a man in his sixties with acute or convalescent COVID-19. The sequenced sample was peripheral blood. The chain recombines TRBV28 with TRBJ2-7; TRBD1 matches at 7 bases. CDR3 in amino acids: CASSPGTDYEQYF. The CDR3 nucleotides read TGTGCCAGCAGTCCTGGGACAGATTACGAGCAGTACTTC.